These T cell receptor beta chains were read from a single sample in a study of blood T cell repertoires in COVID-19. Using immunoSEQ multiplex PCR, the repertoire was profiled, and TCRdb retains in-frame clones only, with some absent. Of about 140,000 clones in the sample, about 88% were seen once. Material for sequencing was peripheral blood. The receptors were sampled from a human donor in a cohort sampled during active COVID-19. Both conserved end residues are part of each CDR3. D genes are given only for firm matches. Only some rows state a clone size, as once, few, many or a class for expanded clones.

CDR3 DNA: TGTGCCAGCAGCTTGGTGGGTAGCGGGGTTCTTGAGCAGTTCTTC
CDR3 protein: CASSLVGSGVLEQFF
V gene: TRBV5-8
clone size: -
J gene: TRBJ2-1
D gene: TRBD2

CDR3 DNA: TGTGCCAGCAGCCCCGGGGGAGCGAATGAGCAGTTCTTC
CDR3 protein: CASSPGGANEQFF
V gene: TRBV7-2
clone size: -
J gene: TRBJ2-1
D gene: -

CDR3 DNA: TGTGCCAGCAGCTCCCTACGGCGGGTATCCTACAATGAGCAGTTCTTC
CDR3 protein: CASSSLRRVSYNEQFF
V gene: TRBV7-2
clone size: few
J gene: TRBJ2-1
D gene: -

CDR3 DNA: TGTGCCAGCAGCCCGGGGACAGGGAACTATGGCTACACCTTC
CDR3 protein: CASSPGTGNYGYTF
V gene: TRBV5-6
clone size: -
J gene: TRBJ1-2
D gene: TRBD1

CDR3 DNA: TGTGCCAGCAGCTCTCGGACTGGACCCTACGAGCAGTACTTC
CDR3 protein: CASSSRTGPYEQYF
V gene: TRBV7-8
clone size: -
J gene: TRBJ2-7
D gene: -

CDR3 DNA: TGTGCCACCAGCTCCCAGAACACCGGGGAGCTGTTTTTT
CDR3 protein: CATSSQNTGELFF
V gene: TRBV15
clone size: -
J gene: TRBJ2-2
D gene: -

CDR3 DNA: TGTGCCAGCAGCTTTCTGACAGGTTATAGCAATCAGCCCCAGCATTTT
CDR3 protein: CASSFLTGYSNQPQHF
V gene: TRBV11-2
clone size: -
J gene: TRBJ1-5
D gene: -

CDR3 DNA: TGTGCCAGCAGTTGGTTGGCTAGCGGGAGTGGGGATGAGCAGTTCTTC
CDR3 protein: CASSWLASGSGDEQFF
V gene: TRBV27
clone size: -
J gene: TRBJ2-1
D gene: TRBD2

CDR3 DNA: TGTGCCAGCTCACCACGGCTGGGACTAGCGGGAGCTCTTGATACGCAGTATTTT
CDR3 protein: CASSPRLGLAGALDTQYF
V gene: TRBV18
clone size: -
J gene: TRBJ2-3
D gene: TRBD2

CDR3 DNA: TGTGCCAGCAGCCCCTTAGGAGGCTCTGGAAACACCATATATTTT
CDR3 protein: CASSPLGGSGNTIYF
V gene: TRBV3-1/TRBV3-2
clone size: -
J gene: TRBJ1-3
D gene: -

CDR3 DNA: TGTGCCAGCAGAAGCGGGAGTGGGCAGACAGATACGCAGTATTTT
CDR3 protein: CASRSGSGQTDTQYF
V gene: TRBV2
clone size: -
J gene: TRBJ2-3
D gene: TRBD2

CDR3 DNA: TGTGCCAGCAGTTTCCTCACATCCTCCTACGAGCAGTACTTC
CDR3 protein: CASSFLTSSYEQYF
V gene: TRBV28
clone size: -
J gene: TRBJ2-7
D gene: -

CDR3 DNA: TGTGCCAGCAGCTCGAGCCCCGGGGGAAATAATTCACCCCTCCACTTT
CDR3 protein: CASSSSPGGNNSPLHF
V gene: TRBV9
clone size: once
J gene: TRBJ1-6
D gene: -

CDR3 DNA: TGTGCCAGCAGTGAATTGGGCGATGAGCAGTTCTTC
CDR3 protein: CASSELGDEQFF
V gene: TRBV2
clone size: -
J gene: TRBJ2-1
D gene: -

CDR3 DNA: TGTGCCAGCAGTCCCTTCGGGGGGCCGGGACTAGCGGGAGACGGGACAGATACGCAGTATTTT
CDR3 protein: CASSPFGGPGLAGDGTDTQYF
V gene: TRBV27
clone size: -
J gene: TRBJ2-3
D gene: TRBD2

CDR3 DNA: TGTGCCTGGAGTGATTTTTTGCGGGGGGAGACCCTTGAAGCTTTCTTT
CDR3 protein: CAWSDFLRGETLEAFF
V gene: TRBV30
clone size: many
J gene: TRBJ1-1
D gene: -

CDR3 DNA: TGTGCCTCCCGGACGGGGACAGATACGCAGTATTTT
CDR3 protein: CASRTGTDTQYF
V gene: TRBV27
clone size: once
J gene: TRBJ2-3
D gene: -

CDR3 DNA: TGTGCCAGCAGCCAAGATTTTTCAGACGCTAGGGAGCAGTACTTC
CDR3 protein: CASSQDFSDAREQYF
V gene: TRBV14
clone size: -
J gene: TRBJ2-7
D gene: -

CDR3 DNA: TGTGCCAGCAGCTCGACAGTTGAACTGTTTTTT
CDR3 protein: CASSSTVELFF
V gene: TRBV7-9
clone size: -
J gene: TRBJ1-4
D gene: -

CDR3 DNA: TGTGCCAGCAGCTTAGGGTCGGGTAGCTACAATGAGCAGTTCTTC
CDR3 protein: CASSLGSGSYNEQFF
V gene: TRBV7-3
clone size: few
J gene: TRBJ2-1
D gene: -

CDR3 DNA: TGCGCCAGCAGCCACTGGGACAGAACTCTCGAGCAGTACTTC
CDR3 protein: CASSHWDRTLEQYF
V gene: TRBV4-1
clone size: once
J gene: TRBJ2-7
D gene: TRBD1

CDR3 DNA: TGTGCCAGCAGCGGCGGGATACCTTACAATGAGCAGTTCTTC
CDR3 protein: CASSGGIPYNEQFF
V gene: TRBV5-6
clone size: -
J gene: TRBJ2-1
D gene: -

CDR3 DNA: TGTGCCAGCAGCCATGGGACTAGCGGCTTCCAAGAGACCCAGTACTTC
CDR3 protein: CASSHGTSGFQETQYF
V gene: TRBV4-2
clone size: -
J gene: TRBJ2-5
D gene: TRBD2

CDR3 DNA: TGTGCCTGGAGCGCCGGGACAGGGGGCACAGATACGCAGTATTTT
CDR3 protein: CAWSAGTGGTDTQYF
V gene: TRBV30
clone size: -
J gene: TRBJ2-3
D gene: TRBD1

CDR3 DNA: TGTGCCAGCAGCAAAGGAAAACTAGCGGGTAGCTCCTACGAGCAGTACTTC
CDR3 protein: CASSKGKLAGSSYEQYF
V gene: TRBV21-1
clone size: -
J gene: TRBJ2-7
D gene: -

CDR3 DNA: TGTGCCAGCAGCGGCCCGGCTAGCGGCGGCCACGAGCAGTACTTC
CDR3 protein: CASSGPASGGHEQYF
V gene: TRBV21-1
clone size: -
J gene: TRBJ2-7
D gene: -

CDR3 DNA: TGCGCCAGCAGCCTCGGGACAGGGGGCGCCCCGGAGACCCAGTACTTC
CDR3 protein: CASSLGTGGAPETQYF
V gene: TRBV5-1
clone size: few
J gene: TRBJ2-5
D gene: TRBD1

CDR3 DNA: TGTGCCAGCAGTCCCGGGACAGGGGCATTAAATTCACCCCTCCACTTT
CDR3 protein: CASSPGTGALNSPLHF
V gene: TRBV28
clone size: -
J gene: TRBJ1-6
D gene: TRBD1

CDR3 DNA: TGTGCCAGCAGCTTGGGGTTGGGGACTGCGGCATCGCAGTTCTTC
CDR3 protein: CASSLGLGTAASQFF
V gene: TRBV7-6
clone size: -
J gene: TRBJ2-1
D gene: -

CDR3 DNA: TGCGCCAGCAGCTTGGGGGACAGTGCCAACTATGGCTACACCTTC
CDR3 protein: CASSLGDSANYGYTF
V gene: TRBV5-1
clone size: few
J gene: TRBJ1-2
D gene: TRBD1

CDR3 DNA: TGCAGCGCCGCGTCAGGGAAGAATATCCCTGAAGCTTTCTTT
CDR3 protein: CSAASGKNIPEAFF
V gene: TRBV29-1
clone size: -
J gene: TRBJ1-1
D gene: -

CDR3 DNA: TGTGCCAGCAGCTTATTTCTAGGAGGGACTGAAGCTTTCTTT
CDR3 protein: CASSLFLGGTEAFF
V gene: TRBV11-2
clone size: -
J gene: TRBJ1-1
D gene: -

CDR3 DNA: TGTGCCACCAGCAGGACAGGGCCCTACGAGCAGTACTTC
CDR3 protein: CATSRTGPYEQYF
V gene: TRBV15
clone size: -
J gene: TRBJ2-7
D gene: TRBD1

CDR3 DNA: TGTGCCAGTAGTATCCTCCTCCAGGGTCTTGAGCAGTTCTTC
CDR3 protein: CASSILLQGLEQFF
V gene: TRBV19
clone size: -
J gene: TRBJ2-1
D gene: -

CDR3 DNA: TGTGCCAGCAGTGATCCGGGACTAGCAACAGATACGCAGTATTTT
CDR3 protein: CASSDPGLATDTQYF
V gene: TRBV2
clone size: -
J gene: TRBJ2-3
D gene: TRBD2

CDR3 DNA: TGTGCCAGCCCACCGGGACTAGCGGGAGAGGACTCCGGGGAGCTGTTTTTT
CDR3 protein: CASPPGLAGEDSGELFF
V gene: TRBV21-1
clone size: -
J gene: TRBJ2-2
D gene: -

CDR3 DNA: TGTGCCAGCAGACAACAGGGGGCGGCTGAAGCTTTCTTT
CDR3 protein: CASRQQGAAEAFF
V gene: TRBV6-6
clone size: once
J gene: TRBJ1-1
D gene: TRBD1

CDR3 DNA: TGTGCCAGCTCACCCGGGGTAACCTACGAGCAGTACTTC
CDR3 protein: CASSPGVTYEQYF
V gene: TRBV18
clone size: -
J gene: TRBJ2-7
D gene: -

CDR3 DNA: TGTGCCAGCAGTGTCCCGGGACAGGGTTTAAGGACTGAAGCTTTCTTT
CDR3 protein: CASSVPGQGLRTEAFF
V gene: TRBV6-1
clone size: -
J gene: TRBJ1-1
D gene: TRBD1

CDR3 DNA: TGCGCCAGCAGCTTGGGGCACAGGGATTCGAACACCGGGGAGCTGTTTTTT
CDR3 protein: CASSLGHRDSNTGELFF
V gene: TRBV5-1
clone size: many
J gene: TRBJ2-2
D gene: -

CDR3 DNA: TGTGCCAGCAGCCCCCTCACTAAGGTCACCGGGGAGCTGTTTTTT
CDR3 protein: CASSPLTKVTGELFF
V gene: TRBV7-6
clone size: -
J gene: TRBJ2-2
D gene: -

CDR3 DNA: TGTGCCAGCGGCAGGGGTTACGAGCAGTACTTC
CDR3 protein: CASGRGYEQYF
V gene: TRBV2
clone size: -
J gene: TRBJ2-7
D gene: -

CDR3 DNA: TGTGCCAGCAGTGAAGCTAGCGGGGGGCAAGAGACCCAGTACTTC
CDR3 protein: CASSEASGGQETQYF
V gene: TRBV6-1
clone size: -
J gene: TRBJ2-5
D gene: TRBD2

CDR3 DNA: TGTGCCAGCAGCCCGGGGGGGGCCACAGATACGCAGTATTTT
CDR3 protein: CASSPGGATDTQYF
V gene: TRBV11-3
clone size: -
J gene: TRBJ2-3
D gene: TRBD2

CDR3 DNA: TGCGCCAGCAGCCAAGTTAGAGATACGCAGTATTTT
CDR3 protein: CASSQVRDTQYF
V gene: TRBV4-1
clone size: -
J gene: TRBJ2-3
D gene: -

CDR3 DNA: TGTGCCAGCAGCTTAAGACAGGGTGAGAATGAAAAACTGTTTTTT
CDR3 protein: CASSLRQGENEKLFF
V gene: TRBV7-9
clone size: -
J gene: TRBJ1-4
D gene: TRBD1

CDR3 DNA: TGTGCCAGCAGCCCCAGGACAGGGTACTACGAGCAGTACTTC
CDR3 protein: CASSPRTGYYEQYF
V gene: TRBV9
clone size: -
J gene: TRBJ2-7
D gene: TRBD1

CDR3 DNA: TGCGCCAGCAGCTACGAGGGAGGCACCGGGGAGCTGTTTTTT
CDR3 protein: CASSYEGGTGELFF
V gene: TRBV5-1
clone size: -
J gene: TRBJ2-2
D gene: -

CDR3 DNA: TGTGCCAGCAGCTTAGGTGGGACAACTAGCACAGATACGCAGTATTTT
CDR3 protein: CASSLGGTTSTDTQYF
V gene: TRBV7-9
clone size: once
J gene: TRBJ2-3
D gene: -

CDR3 DNA: TGTGCCAGCAGCTCCCCTGACAGGGTATACTATGGCTACACCTTC
CDR3 protein: CASSSPDRVYYGYTF
V gene: TRBV11-2
clone size: -
J gene: TRBJ1-2
D gene: TRBD1